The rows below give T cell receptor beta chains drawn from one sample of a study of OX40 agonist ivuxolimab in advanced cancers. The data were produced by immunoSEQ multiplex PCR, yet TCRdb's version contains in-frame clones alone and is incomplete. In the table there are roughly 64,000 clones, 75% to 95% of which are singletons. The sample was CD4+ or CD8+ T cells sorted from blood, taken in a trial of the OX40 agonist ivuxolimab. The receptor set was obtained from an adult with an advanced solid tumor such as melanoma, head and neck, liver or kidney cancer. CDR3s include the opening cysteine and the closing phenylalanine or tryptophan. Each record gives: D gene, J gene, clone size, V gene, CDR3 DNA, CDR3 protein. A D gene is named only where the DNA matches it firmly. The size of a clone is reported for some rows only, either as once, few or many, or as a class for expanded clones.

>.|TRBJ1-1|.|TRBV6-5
TGTGCCAGCAAAGGAACCTCTGAAGCTTTCTTT
CASKGTSEAFF
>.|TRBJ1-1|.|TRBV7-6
TGTGCCAGCACCTCGAACACTGAAGCTTTCTTT
CASTSNTEAFF
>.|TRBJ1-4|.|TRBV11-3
TGTGCCAGCAGCCGTGGAGGCTCCATATCAACTAATGAAAAACTGTTTTTT
CASSRGGSISTNEKLFF
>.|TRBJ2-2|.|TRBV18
TGTGCCAGCTCACCACCGGACACCGGGGAGCTGTTTTTT
CASSPPDTGELFF
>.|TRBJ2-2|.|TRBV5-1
TGCGCCAGCAGCTTGGGGTCCATGAACACCGGGGAGCTGTTTTTT
CASSLGSMNTGELFF
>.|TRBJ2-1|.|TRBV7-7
TGTGCCAGCAGCTTTGGCGGAATAGAGGGTGAGCAGTTCTTC
CASSFGGIEGEQFF
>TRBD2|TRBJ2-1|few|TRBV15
TGTGCCACCACCCTAACTAGCGGGAGAGATGAGCAGTTCTTC
CATTLTSGRDEQFF
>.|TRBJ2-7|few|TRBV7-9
TGTGCCAGCAGCTTATTCCCATACGAGCAGTACTTC
CASSLFPYEQYF
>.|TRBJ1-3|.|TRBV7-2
TGTGCCAGCAGCTTATCTGGGGTCCGCTCTGGAAACACCATATATTTT
CASSLSGVRSGNTIYF
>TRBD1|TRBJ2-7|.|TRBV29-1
TGCAGCGTTGAATTGTACAGGGGATCGAACGAGCAGTACTTC
CSVELYRGSNEQYF
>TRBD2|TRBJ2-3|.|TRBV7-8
TGTGCCAGCGGGTTGACTAGCGGGCTGTGGGATACGCAGTATTTT
CASGLTSGLWDTQYF
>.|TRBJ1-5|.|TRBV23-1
TGCGCCGGTCTAGACGTTCAGCCCCAGCATTTT
CAGLDVQPQHF
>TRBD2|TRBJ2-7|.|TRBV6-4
TGTGCCAGCAGTTACCTAGCGGGAGGGCTCTACGAGCAGTACTTC
CASSYLAGGLYEQYF
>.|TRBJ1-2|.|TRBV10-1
TGCGCCAGCAGTGAGAATGGGTATGGCTACACCTTC
CASSENGYGYTF
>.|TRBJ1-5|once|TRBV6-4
TGTGCCAGCCGGAGGACTCACCTTAGCAATCAGCCCCAGCATTTT
CASRRTHLSNQPQHF
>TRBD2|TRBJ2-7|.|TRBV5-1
TGCGCCAGCAGCCTCCAAGCCCCCGGGACTAGGGGGGCCGACGAGCAGTACTTC
CASSLQAPGTRGADEQYF
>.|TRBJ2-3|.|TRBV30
TGTGCCTGGAGTGTAGGGTCGGTAACAGATACGCAGTATTTT
CAWSVGSVTDTQYF
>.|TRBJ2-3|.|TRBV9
TGTGCCAGCAGTCGGGACTGGACAGATACGCAGTATTTT
CASSRDWTDTQYF
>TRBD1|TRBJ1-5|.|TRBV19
TGTGCCAGTAGTGTATTACAGGGGGCCTCCAATCAGCCCCAGCATTTT
CASSVLQGASNQPQHF
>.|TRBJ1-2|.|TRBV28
TGTGCCAGCAGCAACAGGGTTTTCAATGGCTACACCTTC
CASSNRVFNGYTF
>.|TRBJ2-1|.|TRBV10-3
TGTGCCATCAGTGAGTCAATAAGTGAGCAGTTCTTC
CAISESISEQFF
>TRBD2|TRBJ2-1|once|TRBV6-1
TGTGCCAGCAGTGAATCTAGCGGTGGGGCCTACAATGAGCAGTTCTTC
CASSESSGGAYNEQFF
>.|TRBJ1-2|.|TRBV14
TGTGCCAGCAGCCAAGATGAAGGGCCCAAATCGCGGGGCTACACCTTC
CASSQDEGPKSRGYTF
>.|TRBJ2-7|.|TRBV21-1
TGTGCCAGCAGCACTTCTTTAAGGGGGCGTTACGAGCAGTACTTC
CASSTSLRGRYEQYF
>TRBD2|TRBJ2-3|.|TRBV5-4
TGTGCCAGCAGCCGGGGACTAGCGGGAGGGGATGGCACAGATACGCAGTATTTT
CASSRGLAGGDGTDTQYF
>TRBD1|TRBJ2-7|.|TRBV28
TGTGCCAGCAGGGAAGGGACAGGGGAAACTTACGAGCAGTACTTC
CASREGTGETYEQYF
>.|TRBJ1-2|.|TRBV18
TGTGCCAGCTCACGCTCCCCTGCGGACTATGGCTACACCTTC
CASSRSPADYGYTF
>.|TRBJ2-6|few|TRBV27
TGTGCCAGCAGTTTTTATCACTCTGGGGCCAACGTCCTGACTTTC
CASSFYHSGANVLTF
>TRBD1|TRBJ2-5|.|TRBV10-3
TGTGCCATCAGTGACCGACAGGGGGCGGCGGGAGAGACCCAGTACTTC
CAISDRQGAAGETQYF
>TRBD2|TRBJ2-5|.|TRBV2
TGTGCCAGCACCACACTAGCGGGAGTAGAGACCCAGTACTTC
CASTTLAGVETQYF
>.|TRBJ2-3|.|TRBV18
TGTGCCAGCTCACCACCGACTAGCACAGATACGCAGTATTTT
CASSPPTSTDTQYF
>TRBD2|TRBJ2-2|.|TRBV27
TGTGCCAGCAGAATAAACCTACAGGGGATTAGAGCGGGAGGGAGCACCGGGGAGCTGTTTTTT
CASRINLQGIRAGGSTGELFF
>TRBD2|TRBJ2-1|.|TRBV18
TGTGCCAGCTCACCAGAACTAGCGGGAGGTAGTGAGCAGTTCTTC
CASSPELAGGSEQFF
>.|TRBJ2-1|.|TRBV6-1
TGTGCCAGCAGTCCAAGCGGTTCCCTATACAATGAGCAGTTCTTC
CASSPSGSLYNEQFF
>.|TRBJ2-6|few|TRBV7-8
TGTGCCAGCAGCTTAGGGACAGCTGGGGCCAACGTCCTGACTTTC
CASSLGTAGANVLTF
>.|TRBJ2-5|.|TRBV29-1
TGCAGCGTTGGAGGAAAATCTCGGGACACCCAAGAGACCCAGTACTTC
CSVGGKSRDTQETQYF
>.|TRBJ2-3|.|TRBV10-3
TGTGCCATCAGACAGGAGCAGGGCCCCACAGATACGCAGTATTTT
CAIRQEQGPTDTQYF